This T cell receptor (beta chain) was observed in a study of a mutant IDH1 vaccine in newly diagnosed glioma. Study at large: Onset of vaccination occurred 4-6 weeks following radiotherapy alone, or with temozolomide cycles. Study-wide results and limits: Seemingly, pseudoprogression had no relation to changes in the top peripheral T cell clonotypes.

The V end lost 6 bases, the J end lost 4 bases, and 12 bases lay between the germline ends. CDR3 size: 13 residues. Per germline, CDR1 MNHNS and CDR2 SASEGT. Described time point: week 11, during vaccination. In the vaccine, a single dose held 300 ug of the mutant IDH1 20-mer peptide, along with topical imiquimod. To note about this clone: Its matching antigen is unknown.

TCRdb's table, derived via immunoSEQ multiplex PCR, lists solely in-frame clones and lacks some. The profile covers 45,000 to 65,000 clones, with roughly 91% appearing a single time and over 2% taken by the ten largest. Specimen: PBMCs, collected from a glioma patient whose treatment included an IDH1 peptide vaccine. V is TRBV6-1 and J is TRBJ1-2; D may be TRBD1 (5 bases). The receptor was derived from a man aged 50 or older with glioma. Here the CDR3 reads CASSVTAGYGYTF. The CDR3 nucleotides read TGTGCCAGCAGCGTGACAGCTGGCTATGGCTACACCTTC.